The rows below give T cell receptor beta chains drawn from one sample of a study of CD8+ T cells in alopecia areata. Here immunoSEQ multiplex PCR was the method, and the copy in TCRdb shows in-frame clones only, minus some. This table holds some 200,000 clones, 59% found once. This sample comprised CD4+ T cells sorted from blood, obtained at week 0. These receptor sequences come from a human donor with alopecia areata. CDR3s include the opening cysteine and the closing phenylalanine or tryptophan. The D gene is left open where the match is weak. A clone size is listed for some rows: how often the clone was seen (once, few, many), or a class if it is expanded.

V gene: TRBV29-1; J gene: TRBJ1-6; clone size: NA; D gene: TRBD1; CDR3 DNA: TGCACCGTAAAAGAGACAGGGGATTCACCCCTCCACTTT; CDR3 protein: CTVKETGDSPLHF
V gene: TRBV2; J gene: TRBJ2-2; clone size: NA; D gene: NA; CDR3 DNA: TGTGCCAGCAGCAAACCGGCCGGGGAGCTGTTTTTT; CDR3 protein: CASSKPAGELFF
V gene: TRBV30; J gene: TRBJ1-6; clone size: few; D gene: NA; CDR3 DNA: TGTGCCTGGAGCAGGACTGACTCCTATAATTCACCCCTCCACTTT; CDR3 protein: CAWSRTDSYNSPLHF
V gene: TRBV30; J gene: TRBJ1-6; clone size: once; D gene: NA; CDR3 DNA: TGTGCCTGGACAGGGCGATTGTCACCCCTCCACTTT; CDR3 protein: CAWTGRLSPLHF
V gene: TRBV19; J gene: TRBJ2-7; clone size: NA; D gene: NA; CDR3 DNA: TGTGCCAGTAGTATCGGGGCTTCCTACGAGCAGTACTTC; CDR3 protein: CASSIGASYEQYF
V gene: TRBV30; J gene: TRBJ2-5; clone size: once; D gene: NA; CDR3 DNA: TGTGCCTGGGCCGCCAGGTTGGACTTCCAAGAGACCCAGTACTTC; CDR3 protein: CAWAARLDFQETQYF
V gene: TRBV30; J gene: TRBJ1-4; clone size: NA; D gene: NA; CDR3 DNA: TGTGCCTGGAGTGTAAAGGGCACAGGGATTGAAAAACTGTTTTTT; CDR3 protein: CAWSVKGTGIEKLFF
V gene: TRBV7-2; J gene: TRBJ2-5; clone size: few; D gene: NA; CDR3 DNA: TGTGCCAGCAGCCCAATGGGTTCTTGGGAGACCCAGTACTTC; CDR3 protein: CASSPMGSWETQYF
V gene: TRBV7-9; J gene: TRBJ1-6; clone size: NA; D gene: NA; CDR3 DNA: TGTGCCAGCAGCCCGACGAACAGCGGTCTTTCACCCCTCCACTTT; CDR3 protein: CASSPTNSGLSPLHF
V gene: TRBV5-1; J gene: TRBJ1-2; clone size: NA; D gene: NA; CDR3 DNA: TGCGCCAGCAGCTCGATGACAGCTAACTATGGCTACACCTTC; CDR3 protein: CASSSMTANYGYTF
V gene: TRBV6-6; J gene: TRBJ1-6; clone size: once; D gene: NA; CDR3 DNA: TGTGCCAGCAGTTACTCCGGGGGGAATTCACCCCTCCACTTT; CDR3 protein: CASSYSGGNSPLHF
V gene: TRBV30; J gene: TRBJ1-1; clone size: few; D gene: NA; CDR3 DNA: TGTGCCTGGACACGAGGCCAGGGGAACACTGAAGCTTTCTTT; CDR3 protein: CAWTRGQGNTEAFF
V gene: TRBV7-9; J gene: TRBJ1-2; clone size: NA; D gene: NA; CDR3 DNA: TGTGCCAGCAGCGTCCTTGGCTACACCTTC; CDR3 protein: CASSVLGYTF